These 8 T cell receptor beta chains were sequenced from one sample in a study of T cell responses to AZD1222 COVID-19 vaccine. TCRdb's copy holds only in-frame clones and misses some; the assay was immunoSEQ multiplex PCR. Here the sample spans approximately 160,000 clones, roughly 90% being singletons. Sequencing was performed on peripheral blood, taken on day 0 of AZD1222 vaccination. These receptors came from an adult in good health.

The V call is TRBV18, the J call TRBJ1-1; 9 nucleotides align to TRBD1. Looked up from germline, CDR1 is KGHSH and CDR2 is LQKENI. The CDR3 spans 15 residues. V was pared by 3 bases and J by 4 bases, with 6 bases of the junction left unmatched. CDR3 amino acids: CASSPTTGGITEAFF. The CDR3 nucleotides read TGTGCCAGCTCACCGACGACAGGGGGGATCACTGAAGCTTTCTTT.

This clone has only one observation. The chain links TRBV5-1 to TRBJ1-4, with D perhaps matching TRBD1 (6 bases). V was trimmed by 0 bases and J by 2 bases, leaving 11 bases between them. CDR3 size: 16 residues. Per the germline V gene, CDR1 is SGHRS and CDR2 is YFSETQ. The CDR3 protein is CASSLGGGPTNEKLFF. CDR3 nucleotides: TGCGCCAGCAGCTTGGGCGGGGGCCCGACTAATGAAAAACTGTTTTTT.

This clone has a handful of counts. CDR3 DNA sequence: TGTGCCAGCAGCCCAGGTTGGTTTGGGGGGTATATGTGGAACACTGAAGCTTTCTTT. Translated, it gives CASSPGWFGGYMWNTEAFF. The chain employs TRBV11-2 and TRBJ1-1; possibly TRBD1 for D (5 bases). V lost 5 bases and J lost 1, with 26 bases in between. This CDR3 is built from 19 residues. Germline V gene data show CDR1 as SGHAT and CDR2 as FQNNGV.

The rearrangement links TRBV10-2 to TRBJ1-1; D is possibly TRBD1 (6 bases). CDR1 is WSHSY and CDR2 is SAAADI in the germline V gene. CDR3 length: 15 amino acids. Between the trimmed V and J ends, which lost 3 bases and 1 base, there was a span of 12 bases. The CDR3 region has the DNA TGCGCCAGCAGTGATGGTGGGGGGCGGAACACTGAAGCTTTCTTT. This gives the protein CASSDGGGRNTEAFF.

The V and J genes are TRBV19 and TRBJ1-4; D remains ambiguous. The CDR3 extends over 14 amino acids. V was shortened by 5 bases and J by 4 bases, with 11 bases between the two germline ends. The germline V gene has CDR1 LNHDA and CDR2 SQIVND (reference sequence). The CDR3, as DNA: TGTGCCAGTAGTGCCCGACTGAGTAATGAAAAACTGTTTTTT. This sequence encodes CASSARLSNEKLFF.

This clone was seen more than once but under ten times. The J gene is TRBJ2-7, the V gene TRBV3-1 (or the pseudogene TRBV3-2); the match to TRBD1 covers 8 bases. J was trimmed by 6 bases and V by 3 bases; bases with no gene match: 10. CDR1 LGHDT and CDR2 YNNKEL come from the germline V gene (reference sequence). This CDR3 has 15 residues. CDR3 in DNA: TGTGCCAGCAGCCAGCTCATGGGACAGGAAGGCGAGCAGTACTTC. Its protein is CASSQLMGQEGEQYF.

As DNA, the CDR3 is TGTGCCAGCACCGTAGGGGGCGTCTCTGGAAACACCATATATTTT. It yields the protein CASTVGGVSGNTIYF. This sequence joins TRBV28 and TRBJ1-3; 7 bases are a match to TRBD1. The ends lost 7 bases at V and 0 bases at J; junction bases unmatched: 6. Per the germline V gene, CDR1 is MDHEN and CDR2 is SYDVKM. The CDR3 consists of 15 residues.

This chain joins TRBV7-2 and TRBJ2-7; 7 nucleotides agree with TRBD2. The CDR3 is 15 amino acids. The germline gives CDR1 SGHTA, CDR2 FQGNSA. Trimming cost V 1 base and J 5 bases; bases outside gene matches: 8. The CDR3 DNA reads TGTGCCAGCAGCTTAGGGGGGGGACTCCCCCACGAGCAGTACTTC. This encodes CASSLGGGLPHEQYF. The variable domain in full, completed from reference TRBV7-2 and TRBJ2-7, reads GAGVSQSPSNKVTEKGKDVELRCDPISGHTALYWYRQSLGQGLEFLIYFQGNSAPDKSGLPSDRFSAERTGGSVSTLTIQRTQQEDSAVYLCASSLGGGLPHEQYFGPGTRLTVT.